The rows below give T cell receptor beta chains drawn from one sample of a study of radiation and T cells in renal cell carcinoma. Measured with immunoSEQ multiplex PCR; TCRdb has only the in-frame clones, and not every one. This table holds over 60,000 clones, roughly 72% found once. The specimen comprised blood, sampled from a patient whose treatment included radiotherapy and nephrectomy. All receptors come from a man between 60 and 70 years old with renal cell carcinoma. Each CDR3 is given with its conserved first and last residue. Each record gives: clone size, D gene, V gene, J gene, CDR3 DNA, CDR3 protein. D genes are given only for firm matches. Clone size is not always given. Where it is, it says once, few, many or a class for expanded clones.

clone size: once; D gene: NA; V gene: TRBV30; J gene: TRBJ2-7; CDR3 DNA: TGTGCCTGGAGTGTAAAATGGGGGGAGCAGTACTTC; CDR3 protein: CAWSVKWGEQYF
clone size: NA; D gene: NA; V gene: TRBV6-5; J gene: TRBJ2-1; CDR3 DNA: TGTGCCAGCAAACACGGGCAGTTCTTC; CDR3 protein: CASKHGQFF
clone size: NA; D gene: NA; V gene: TRBV11-1; J gene: TRBJ2-1; CDR3 DNA: TGTGCCAGCAGCCTCTCCGGACAGTTCAGTGAGCAGTTCTTC; CDR3 protein: CASSLSGQFSEQFF
clone size: NA; D gene: NA; V gene: TRBV6-5; J gene: TRBJ1-1; CDR3 DNA: TGTGCCAGCAGTTTGACCGGGCCAACCTTGAACACTGAAGCTTTCTTT; CDR3 protein: CASSLTGPTLNTEAFF
clone size: NA; D gene: NA; V gene: TRBV18; J gene: TRBJ1-1; CDR3 DNA: TGTGCCAGCTCACCACGAGGGCTCCGGAGGTCTGAAGCTTTCTTT; CDR3 protein: CASSPRGLRRSEAFF
clone size: NA; D gene: NA; V gene: TRBV19; J gene: TRBJ1-5; CDR3 DNA: TGTGCCAGTAGTATAGATTCAGGGGACAATCAGCCCCAGCATTTT; CDR3 protein: CASSIDSGDNQPQHF
clone size: once; D gene: NA; V gene: TRBV6-1; J gene: TRBJ2-2; CDR3 DNA: TGTGCCAGTGAGTGGTCAGGGGCCGGGGAGCTGTTTTTT; CDR3 protein: CASEWSGAGELFF
clone size: NA; D gene: NA; V gene: TRBV21-1; J gene: TRBJ1-4; CDR3 DNA: TGTGCCAGCAGCAAAGCATCTGCAGGGTCTAATGAAAAACTGTTTTTT; CDR3 protein: CASSKASAGSNEKLFF
clone size: NA; D gene: NA; V gene: TRBV4-2; J gene: TRBJ1-4; CDR3 DNA: TGTGCCAGCAGCCCTGAGGGGTCAAATTCCGAAAAACTGTTTTTT; CDR3 protein: CASSPEGSNSEKLFF
clone size: few; D gene: NA; V gene: TRBV2; J gene: TRBJ1-1; CDR3 DNA: TGTGCCAGCACCGAGGGTCAAAGGGGAGGGGTAGCTTTCTTT; CDR3 protein: CASTEGQRGGVAFF
clone size: NA; D gene: NA; V gene: TRBV19; J gene: TRBJ2-1; CDR3 DNA: TGTGCCAGTAGCCCCAGGGGTATTCTGGGTGAGCAGTTCTTC; CDR3 protein: CASSPRGILGEQFF
clone size: medium-sized; D gene: NA; V gene: TRBV7-6; J gene: TRBJ1-2; CDR3 DNA: TGTGCCAGCAGCTTTCTACAGGGAAGCTACTACACCTTC; CDR3 protein: CASSFLQGSYYTF
clone size: NA; D gene: NA; V gene: TRBV7-9; J gene: TRBJ2-7; CDR3 DNA: TGTGCCAGCAGCTTAGCCGGTCTCGCCTACGAGCAGTACTTC; CDR3 protein: CASSLAGLAYEQYF
clone size: many; D gene: TRBD2; V gene: TRBV19; J gene: TRBJ2-5; CDR3 DNA: TGTGCCAGTAGGTCGACTAGCGGGGTGGGGGAGACCCAGTACTTC; CDR3 protein: CASRSTSGVGETQYF
clone size: NA; D gene: NA; V gene: TRBV10-2; J gene: TRBJ2-4; CDR3 DNA: TGCGCCAGCAGCGGAAGATCAGAATCCAAAAACATTCAGTACTTC; CDR3 protein: CASSGRSESKNIQYF
clone size: NA; D gene: TRBD1; V gene: TRBV7-8; J gene: TRBJ1-6; CDR3 DNA: TGTGCCAGCAGCCTGGGACAGGGGTATCATTCACCCCTCCACTTT; CDR3 protein: CASSLGQGYHSPLHF
clone size: NA; D gene: TRBD1; V gene: TRBV19; J gene: TRBJ2-3; CDR3 DNA: TGTGCCAGTAAGAGTTTGCGCCCTACCGGACAGGGGGCATTTGATACGCAGTATTTT; CDR3 protein: CASKSLRPTGQGAFDTQYF